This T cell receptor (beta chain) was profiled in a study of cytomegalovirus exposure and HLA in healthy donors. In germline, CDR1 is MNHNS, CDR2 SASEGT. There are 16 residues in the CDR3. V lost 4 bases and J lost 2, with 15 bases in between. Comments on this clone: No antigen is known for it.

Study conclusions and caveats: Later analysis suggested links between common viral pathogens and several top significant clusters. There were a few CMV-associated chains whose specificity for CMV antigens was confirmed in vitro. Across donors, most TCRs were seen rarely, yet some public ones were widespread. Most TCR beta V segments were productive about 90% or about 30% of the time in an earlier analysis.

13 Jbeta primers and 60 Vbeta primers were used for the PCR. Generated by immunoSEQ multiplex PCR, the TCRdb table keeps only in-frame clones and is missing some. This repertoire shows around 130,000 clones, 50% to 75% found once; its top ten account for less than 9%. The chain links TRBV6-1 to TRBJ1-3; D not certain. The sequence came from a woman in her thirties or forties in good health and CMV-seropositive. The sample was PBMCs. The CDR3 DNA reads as TGTGCCAGCAGTGCGGGCCGGGGAAAAACTGGAAACACCATATATTTT. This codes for CASSAGRGKTGNTIYF.